Sequencing of this TCR beta chain was carried out in a study of OX40 agonist ivuxolimab in advanced cancers. Study at large: Intravenous ivuxolimab at 0.01 to 10 mg/kg was given to patients every 2 weeks. Earlier treatment with anti-PD-1, anti-PD-L1 or anti-CTLA-4 was permitted, and under 50% had received some.

TCRdb's copy holds only in-frame clones and misses some; the assay was immunoSEQ multiplex PCR. Here the sample spans some 30,000 clones, around nine tenths being singletons. CDR3 size: 16 residues. The V end lost 2 bases, the J end lost 6 bases, and 20 bases lay between the germline ends. CDR1 and CDR2 from the germline V gene are MNHEY and SMNVEV (reference sequence). Study findings and constraints: At 0.1 to 3.0 mg/kg, clonal expansion of CD4+ and CD8+ blood T cells had occurred by week 6. Expanded clones belonging to CD8+ T cells outnumbered, on average, those of CD4+.

To note about this clone: Its target is not known.

The chain has TRBV27 and TRBJ2-7; the D gene is possibly TRBD2 (5 bases). The material was CD4+ or CD8+ T cells sorted from blood, obtained in a trial of the OX40 agonist ivuxolimab. The clonotype originates from an adult with an advanced solid tumor such as melanoma, head and neck, liver or kidney cancer. The CDR3 spells CASSLAGAVFLGEQYF. The CDR3 DNA reads as TGTGCCAGCAGTTTAGCGGGTGCCGTTTTTCTAGGCGAGCAGTACTTC.